Below, 26 T cell receptor beta chains from the same sample are listed, as sequenced in a study of CD8+ T cells in alopecia areata. As to treatment: oral pan-JAK inhibitor, 5-10 mg twice daily. Once RNA had been extracted, it was reverse transcribed into cDNA to act as the sequencing template. Using immunoSEQ multiplex PCR, the repertoire was profiled, and TCRdb retains in-frame clones only, with some absent. In the table there are 150,000 to 200,000 clones, roughly 60% of which are singletons. The sequencing used CD4+ T cells sorted from blood, collected at week 24, from a patient treated with tofacitinib. These receptors were taken from a human donor with alopecia areata.

The V and J genes are TRBV6-5 and TRBJ1-2, with a tentative D call TRBD1 (6 bases). The CDR3 extends over 15 amino acids. Germline V gene lookup returns CDR1 MNHEY and CDR2 SVGAGI. V gave up 0 bases and J gave up 0 bases, with 8 bases separating them. This chain's CDR3 is CASSYSDRSNYGYTF. The CDR3 DNA reads TGTGCCAGCAGTTACTCCGACAGGTCTAACTATGGCTACACCTTC.

The rearrangement links TRBV18 to TRBJ2-2; 14 positions agree with TRBD2. The J segment lost 0 bases and the V segment lost 8 bases, leaving 8 bases of the junction unmatched. The CDR3 length is 18 residues. Germline CDR1 reads KGHSH; CDR2 reads LQKENI. The DNA for the CDR3 is TGTGCCAGCCCTGGGACTAGCGGGGGCCCTACGAACACCGGGGAGCTGTTTTTT. Its translation: CASPGTSGGPTNTGELFF.

This clone was seen more than once but under ten times. This chain uses TRBV5-6 with TRBJ2-7; unclear D gene. The CDR3 is 13 residues long. V gave up 0 bases and J gave up 3 bases, with 7 bases separating them. Germline CDR1 is SGHDT and CDR2 is YYEEEE. The CDR3 DNA sequence: TGTGCCAGCAGCTTGGGTAGGGACTACGAGCAGTACTTC. Protein: CASSLGRDYEQYF.

This sequence joins TRBV7-2 and TRBJ2-3; D perhaps matches TRBD2 (6 bases). From germline, CDR1 is SGHTA and CDR2 FQGNSA. The V gene lost 5 bases and the J gene lost 0 bases, with 9 bases spanning the gap. The CDR3 contains 14 residues. The CDR3: CASSTRGSTDTQYF. DNA for the CDR3: TGTGCCAGCAGCACCCGGGGGAGCACAGATACGCAGTATTTT. The full variable domain, its missing parts supplied by reference TRBV7-2 and TRBJ2-3, is GAGVSQSPSNKVTEKGKDVELRCDPISGHTALYWYRQSLGQGLEFLIYFQGNSAPDKSGLPSDRFSAERTGGSVSTLTIQRTQQEDSAVYLCASSTRGSTDTQYFGPGTRLTVL.

The V and J genes are TRBV19 and TRBJ1-6; D not resolved. The CDR3 has 15 amino acids. The germline V gene encodes CDR1 LNHDA and CDR2 SQIVND (reference sequence). V was cut by 5 bases and J by 0 bases, with 8 bases left in between. As DNA, the CDR3 is TGTGCCAGTAGTCTCTATGGCTCCTATAATTCACCCCTCCACTTT. Protein sequence: CASSLYGSYNSPLHF.

This sequence joins TRBV18 and TRBJ2-7; D is unresolved. Looked up from germline, CDR1 is KGHSH and CDR2 is LQKENI. V lost 3 bases and J 2 bases, leaving 11 bases between the germline ends. The CDR3 is made up of 14 amino acids. The CDR3 loop is CASSPDFDPYEQYF. In DNA form, the CDR3 reads TGTGCCAGCTCACCTGACTTCGATCCCTACGAGCAGTACTTC.

There are a few counts of this clone. The chain has TRBV19 and TRBJ2-3; 7 bases line up with TRBD2. The CDR3 is 17 residues long. J gave up 3 bases and V 9 bases, and 18 bases lay outside the gene matches. Germline V gives CDR1 LNHDA, CDR2 SQIVND (reference sequence). In DNA, the CDR3 is TGTGCCAGCAGATCTGGTTGGGGGGGGAGATCTACAGATACGCAGTATTTT. Translated, it gives CASRSGWGGRSTDTQYF.

The chain couples TRBV29-1 to TRBJ2-3, with D tentatively TRBD2 (6 bases). Germline V CDR1 and CDR2: SQVTM, ANQGSEA. Trimming left V 5 bases short and J 9 bases short, with 15 bases between. CDR3 size: 12 residues. As DNA, the CDR3 is TGCAGCGTTAGCGGGCCTCGGGGGACGCAGTATTTT. Its translation: CSVSGPRGTQYF.

This chain connects TRBV25-1 to TRBJ2-5; D unclear. V lost 3 bases and J lost 0, with 8 bases in between. Germline CDR1 is MGHDK and CDR2 is SYGVNS. The CDR3 has 14 amino acids. CDR3 sequence: CASSDMKYQETQYF. The CDR3 DNA follows: TGTGCCAGCAGTGATATGAAATACCAAGAGACCCAGTACTTC.

The chain is built from TRBV7-8 and TRBJ1-5; D unresolved. The length of the CDR3 is 12 residues. Trimming cost V 2 bases and J 6 bases, with 5 bases left between them. Germline-derived CDR1 and CDR2 are SGHVS and FQNEAQ. In DNA form, the CDR3 reads TGTGCCAGCAGCTTACTGGCTCAGCCCCAGCATTTT. This sequence encodes CASSLLAQPQHF.

This chain connects TRBV2 to TRBJ1-2; D perhaps matches TRBD1 (6 bases). With 7 bases removed from V and 8 bases from J, the gap between germline ends came to 20 bases. CDR3 size: 14 residues. Germline V gene sequence: CDR1 SNHLY, CDR2 FYNNEI. The CDR3 loop reads CASIYSPQGEGYTF. The DNA for the CDR3 is TGTGCCAGCATATATTCGCCACAGGGAGAAGGCTACACCTTC.

The chain carries TRBV19 and TRBJ2-7; 9 bases are shared with TRBD1. The V gene's germline CDR1 is LNHDA and CDR2 SQIVND (reference sequence). With 6 bases clipped from V and 5 bases from J, the junction kept 8 bases outside the gene matches. This CDR3 contains 14 residues. As DNA, the CDR3 is TGTGCCAGTAGCCCTGACAGGGGGAATAACGAGCAGTACTTC. Its protein product is CASSPDRGNNEQYF.

The V call is TRBV7-2, the J call TRBJ2-3; 10 nucleotides match TRBD2. V gave up 5 bases and J gave up 4 bases; unmatched junction bases: 6. The CDR3 extends over 15 amino acids. CDR1 and CDR2 (germline): SGHTA, FQGNSA. Here the CDR3 DNA reads TGTGCCAGCAGCAAGGTAGCGGGGGGCCCAGATACGCAGTATTTT. Translation: CASSKVAGGPDTQYF.

The V and J genes are TRBV5-1 and TRBJ2-5; possibly TRBD1 for D (6 bases). Germline lookup yields CDR1 SGHRS and CDR2 YFSETQ. V lost 5 bases and J lost 1, with 12 bases in between. The CDR3 is 14 residues long. CDR3 region: CASRLTGTQETQYF. CDR3 DNA: TGCGCCAGCAGACTTACAGGGACCCAAGAGACCCAGTACTTC. The full variable domain, with the rest looked up from reference TRBV5-1 and TRBJ2-5, is KAGVTQTPRYLIKTRGQQVTLSCSPISGHRSVSWYQQTPGQGLQFLFEYFSETQRNKGNFPGRFSGRQFSNSRSEMNVSTLELGDSALYLCASRLTGTQETQYFGPGTRLLVL.

The chain carries TRBV6-1 and TRBJ2-3, with D tentatively TRBD2 (5 bases). The germline V and J ends were trimmed by 4 bases and 5 bases, with 19 bases remaining between them. This CDR3 is 16 amino acids long. The germline V gene has CDR1 MNHNS and CDR2 SASEGT. CDR3 sequence reads: CASSVLGLTARDTQYF. The CDR3 DNA follows: TGTGCCAGCAGTGTTCTAGGACTCACGGCGAGAGATACGCAGTATTTT.

The chain has TRBV4-3 and TRBJ1-6; 8 bases fit TRBD1. The CDR3 spans 15 residues. Germline assignment: CDR1 LGHNA and CDR2 YSLEER. After removal of 4 bases from V and 5 bases from J, the junction contained 4 bases not matched to a gene. For the CDR3, the DNA is TGCGCCAGCAGCCTCGTGGGACAGGATAATTCACCCCTCCACTTT. Translation: CASSLVGQDNSPLHF.

The chain is built from TRBV7-9 and TRBJ2-4, with 12 bases that match TRBD2. The CDR3 loop spans 15 amino acids. In germline, CDR1 is SEHNR, CDR2 FQNEAQ (reference sequence). V trimming: 3 bases; J trimming: 11 bases; junction bases outside the gene matches: 8. The CDR3 sequence is CASSFQLTSGGVQYF. For the CDR3, the DNA is TGTGCCAGCAGCTTCCAATTGACTAGCGGGGGCGTTCAGTACTTC.

The J gene is TRBJ1-1, the V gene TRBV27, with a tentative D call TRBD1 (5 bases). Germline assignment: CDR1 MNHEY and CDR2 SMNVEV (reference sequence). This CDR3 has 13 amino acids. Trimming pared 3 bases from V and 4 bases from J, leaving 9 bases between. CDR3 in amino acids: CASSFGGTTEAFF. The CDR3 DNA sequence: TGTGCCAGCAGTTTCGGGGGAACCACTGAAGCTTTCTTT.

This sequence joins TRBV5-1 and TRBJ1-1; D not certain. CDR1 and CDR2 from the germline V gene are SGHRS and YFSETQ. The CDR3 totals 11 residues. Trimming removed 4 bases from V and 3 bases from J, with 4 bases in between. The CDR3 region is CASSQDTEAFF. The CDR3 DNA follows: TGCGCCAGCAGCCAAGACACTGAAGCTTTCTTT.

The gene calls are TRBV30 and TRBJ1-2; D call uncertain. Per the germline V gene, CDR1 is GTSNPN and CDR2 is SVGIG (reference sequence). V dropped 5 bases and J dropped 6 bases, with 7 bases sitting between them. The CDR3 runs 10 residues. CDR3: CAWGGNGYTF. Written as DNA, the CDR3 is TGTGCCTGGGGAGGGAATGGCTACACCTTC.

The chain carries TRBV5-6 and TRBJ2-7; 10 bases are shared with TRBD1. This CDR3 is built from 13 residues. Per germline, CDR1 SGHDT and CDR2 YYEEEE. The V segment lost 4 bases and the J segment 5 bases; nucleotides outside the gene matches: 3. CDR3 protein: CASSPGQGNEQYF. CDR3 DNA: TGTGCCAGCAGCCCGGGACAGGGGAACGAGCAGTACTTC.

Only a few counts were recorded for this clone. The V and J genes are TRBV11-2 and TRBJ1-2; possible D gene TRBD1, 5 bases. Germline CDR1 and CDR2: SGHAT and FQNNGV. The CDR3 runs to 13 residues. V gave up 5 bases and J gave up 8 bases, with 15 bases separating them. This CDR3 is CASSTMAWGGYTF. The CDR3 DNA reads TGTGCCAGCAGCACTATGGCTTGGGGCGGCTACACCTTC.

This clone was counted a few times. This chain links TRBV18 with TRBJ2-5; D remains unclear. This CDR3 contains 13 residues. V lost 3 bases and J lost 5, with 10 bases in between. CDR1 is KGHSH and CDR2 is LQKENI in the germline V gene. CDR3: CASSPPNSETQYF. CDR3 coding DNA: TGTGCCAGCTCACCCCCGAACTCGGAGACCCAGTACTTC.

The table lists this clone with a few counts. The chain joins TRBV29-1 to TRBJ2-7; no reliable D call. The germline CDR1 and CDR2 sequences are SQVTM and ANQGSEA. The CDR3 covers 12 residues. V gave up 6 bases and J gave up 1 base, with 10 bases separating them. The CDR3 reads CSVLFGSYEQYF. CDR3 in DNA: TGCAGCGTCCTATTTGGTTCCTACGAGCAGTACTTC.

V and J are TRBV18 and TRBJ2-7; a weak D match, TRBD2 (5 bases). V gave up 3 bases and J gave up 1 base, with 10 bases separating them. The germline V gene encodes CDR1 KGHSH and CDR2 LQKENI. CDR3 length equals 14 residues. The CDR3 DNA reads TGTGCCAGCTCACCCAGCGGTACTTCCTACGAGCAGTACTTC. Translated: CASSPSGTSYEQYF. Full variable domain (remainder filled in from reference TRBV18 and TRBJ2-7): NAGVMQNPRHLVRRRGQEARLRCSPMKGHSHVYWYRQLPEEGLKFMVYLQKENIIDESGMPKERFSAEFPKEGPSILRIQQVVRGDSAAYFCASSPSGTSYEQYFGPGTRLTVT.

The chain joins TRBV4-3 to TRBJ1-5; 7 bases align to TRBD1. The CDR3 consists of 15 residues. The junction had 7 bases not matched to a gene; V was cut back by 5 bases and J by 3 bases. CDR1 and CDR2 from the germline V gene are LGHNA and YSLEER. For the CDR3, the DNA is TGCGCCAGCAGCTCCCGGACAGGTTTCAATCAGCCCCAGCATTTT. This sequence encodes CASSSRTGFNQPQHF.